Below, 16 T cell receptor beta chains from the same sample are listed, as sequenced in a study of blood T cell repertoires in COVID-19. Generated by immunoSEQ multiplex PCR, the TCRdb table keeps only in-frame clones and is missing some. This sample has 350,000 to 500,000 clones, with over 75% found just once. The sequenced sample was PBMCs or T cells enriched from blood (not recorded which). The receptors shown here come from a woman under 30 who had been exposed to COVID-19.

This rearrangement joins TRBV6-2 or TRBV6-3 to TRBJ1-6; TRBD1 aligns across 9 bases. J was trimmed by 10 bases and V by 6 bases; bases with no gene match: 10. The CDR3 is made up of 15 amino acids. Germline CDR1 reads MNHEY; CDR2 reads SVGEGT. CDR3 sequence: CASSPHRGLVSPLHF. The CDR3 coding sequence is TGTGCCAGCAGCCCTCACAGGGGGCTCGTCTCACCCCTCCACTTT.

This chain uses TRBV19 with TRBJ2-3; 13 bases fit TRBD2. In germline, CDR1 is LNHDA, CDR2 SQIVND (reference sequence). V lost 7 bases, J lost 4 bases, and 5 bases stayed unmatched. The CDR3 loop spans 15 amino acids. DNA of the CDR3: TGTGCCAGTAAAGTAACTAGCGGGAGGGCAGATACGCAGTATTTT. Protein sequence: CASKVTSGRADTQYF.

In DNA, the CDR3 is TGTGCCAGCAGCACCGGACAGGGGGCTATTTCACCCCTCCACTTT. As protein: CASSTGQGAISPLHF. The J gene is TRBJ1-6, the V gene TRBV5-4, with TRBD1 matching over 11 bases. The J segment lost 9 bases and the V segment lost 4 bases, leaving 6 bases of the junction unmatched. The CDR3 is 15 residues long. Germline lookup yields CDR1 SGHNT and CDR2 YYREEE (reference sequence).

The chain links TRBV7-9 to TRBJ1-5; 9 positions agree with TRBD1. V trimming: 1 base; J trimming: 7 bases; junction bases outside the gene matches: 8. This CDR3 is built from 16 residues. The germline V gene has CDR1 SEHNR and CDR2 FQNEAQ (reference sequence). This CDR3 reads CASSLEPGQGWQPQHF. DNA for the CDR3: TGTGCCAGCAGCTTAGAGCCGGGACAGGGATGGCAGCCCCAGCATTTT. Based on the CDR3 plus reference TRBV7-9 and TRBJ1-5, the full variable domain is DTGVSQNPRHKITKRGQNVTFRCDPISEHNRLYWYRQTLGQGPEFLTYFQNEAQLEKSRLLSDRFSAERPKGSFSTLEIQRTEQGDSAMYLCASSLEPGQGWQPQHFGDGTRLSIL.

The V call is TRBV6-6, the J call TRBJ1-2, with 11 bases matching TRBD1. CDR1 is MNHNY and CDR2 is SVGAGI in the germline V gene (reference sequence). Trimming took 7 bases from V and 2 from J; bases not matched to a gene: 3. There are 14 residues in the CDR3. This CDR3 reads CASTGTGGNYGYTF. CDR3 in DNA: TGTGCCAGCACCGGGACAGGGGGGAACTATGGCTACACCTTC.

The chain couples TRBV6-2 or TRBV6-3 to TRBJ2-2; D perhaps matches TRBD2 (7 bases). V was trimmed by 3 bases and J by 3 bases, leaving 17 bases between them. Germline V gene sequence: CDR1 MNHEY, CDR2 SVGEGT. This CDR3 is 17 amino acids long. This CDR3 reads CASSYLLGGADTGELFF. CDR3 sequence (DNA): TGTGCCAGCAGTTATCTCTTAGGGGGGGCCGACACCGGGGAGCTGTTTTTT.

This clone was detected once. The chain uses TRBV18 and TRBJ1-3; weak D call: TRBD1 (6 bases). CDR3 length: 16 amino acids. From germline, CDR1 is KGHSH and CDR2 LQKENI. V was pared by 3 bases and J by 4 bases, with 16 bases between. As DNA, the CDR3 is TGTGCCAGCTCACCGATCGAACAGGGTGTCGGAAACACCATATATTTT. Translation gives CASSPIEQGVGNTIYF.

The chain combines TRBV7-2 with TRBJ2-7, with D possibly being TRBD2 (7 bases). CDR1 is SGHTA, CDR2 FQGNSA, per germline. V lost 4 bases and J lost 6, with 16 bases in between. CDR3 length: 14 amino acids. The chain's CDR3 is CASSWGGALTEQYF. CDR3 sequence (DNA): TGTGCCAGCAGCTGGGGGGGGGCGCTTACCGAGCAGTACTTC.

The rearrangement uses TRBV28 and TRBJ2-7, with 8 bases lining up with TRBD1. Trimming at V came to 1 base and at J to 0 bases, leaving 2 bases not matched to a gene. This CDR3 spans 15 amino acids. Germline loops: CDR1 MDHEN, CDR2 SYDVKM. The CDR3 region is CASSLFRGLSYEQYF. The CDR3 nucleotides read TGTGCCAGCAGTTTATTCAGGGGGCTCTCCTACGAGCAGTACTTC.

The chain combines TRBV11-3 with TRBJ2-7; TRBD1 matches at 9 bases. CDR1 is SGHNT, CDR2 YENEEA, per germline. This CDR3 has 15 amino acids. Germline trimming cut 5 bases from V and 2 bases from J; bases unmatched to any gene: 7. This chain's CDR3 is CASSQRTGDTYEQYF. The CDR3 DNA reads as TGTGCCAGCAGCCAAAGGACAGGGGACACCTACGAGCAGTACTTC.

The rearrangement links TRBV4-1 to TRBJ2-1; D may be TRBD1 (5 bases). V was clipped by 4 bases and J by 0 bases, with 16 bases between them. The CDR3 sequence is 17 residues long. Germline-derived CDR1 and CDR2 are MGHRA and YSYEKL. CDR3 in amino acids: CASSLGPTGNSYNEQFF. The CDR3 nucleotides are TGCGCCAGCAGCCTCGGTCCCACAGGAAACTCCTACAATGAGCAGTTCTTC.

The rearrangement joins TRBV7-9 to TRBJ1-6, with 9 bases identical to TRBD1. Looked up from germline, CDR1 is SEHNR and CDR2 is FQNEAQ (reference sequence). Losses at the gene ends were 5 bases for V and 9 bases for J; bases not matched to a gene: 5. The CDR3 spans 14 residues. This CDR3 reads CASSRTGDGSPLHF. Written as DNA, the CDR3 is TGTGCCAGCAGCCGGACAGGGGATGGTTCACCCCTCCACTTT.

The chain carries TRBV6-5 and TRBJ1-6; possible D gene TRBD1, 5 bases. The germline V gene has CDR1 MNHEY and CDR2 SVGAGI. The CDR3 loop spans 15 amino acids. Deletions cut 2 bases from V and 7 bases from J, with 12 bases between. The DNA for the CDR3 is TGTGCCAGCAGTTACGCAGGGAACCCGAATTCACCCCTCCACTTT. Protein product: CASSYAGNPNSPLHF.

CDR3 sequence: CASSQDRTSGTKISTDTQYF. The CDR3 coding sequence is TGTGCCAGCAGCCAAGATCGGACTAGCGGGACAAAGATCAGCACAGATACGCAGTATTTT. The genes are TRBV3-1 (or the pseudogene TRBV3-2) and TRBJ2-3, with 12 bases lining up with TRBD2. With V trimmed by 0 bases and J by 0 bases, 10 bases remained unmatched. Germline V CDR1 and CDR2: LGHDT, YNNKEL (reference sequence). The CDR3 is 20 residues long.

This chain connects TRBV5-1 to TRBJ2-3; TRBD2 is a possible D gene (5 bases). The germline V gene encodes CDR1 SGHRS and CDR2 YFSETQ. Trimming shortened V by 4 bases and J by 2 bases, and 11 bases separated the two germline ends. There are 14 residues in the CDR3. Written as DNA, the CDR3 is TGCGCCAGCAGCCTCCCGGACTCCACAGATACGCAGTATTTT. Translated: CASSLPDSTDTQYF.

On this clone: At the DNA level, this CDR3 is encoded by other sequences in the same sample as well. The gene calls are TRBV5-1 and TRBJ2-7, with D tentatively TRBD1 (5 bases). Germline-derived CDR1 and CDR2 are SGHRS and YFSETQ. The CDR3 runs 13 residues. V lost 0 bases to trimming and J lost 4 bases, with 8 bases between them. In DNA form, the CDR3 reads TGCGCCAGCAGCTTGGGGGGCCAGTACGAGCAGTACTTC. It specifies CASSLGGQYEQYF.